In this sample, the clone carrying this T cell receptor (beta chain) turned up a few times. What it binds is not known. Addition of a universal primer site occurred through template switching, and cDNA carried unique molecular identifiers. Via MiXCR, TCRdb re-called the 5' RACE reads, giving one row per CDR3 protein. The table lists under 1 million distinct CDR3 sequences, roughly an eighth of them singletons. The entry originates in a study of identical twins. Whole-study findings and limits: Model-predicted out-of-frame TCR alpha sharing fell below observed values in monozygotic twins.

This CDR3 is built from 16 residues. V gave up 5 bases and J gave up 5 bases, with 21 bases separating them. These same data were also listed under a study on yellow fever vaccine responses in identical twins.

This clonotype was obtained from a woman between 18 and 29 years old in good health. Sample: PBMCs. The V call is TRBV12-3 or TRBV12-4, the J call TRBJ2-5; a weak D match, TRBD1 (5 bases). CDR3 in amino acids: CASSVATGSAGETQYF. CDR3 bases: TGTGCCAGCAGTGTTGCAACCGGGTCAGCAGGGGAGACCCAGTACTTC.